Below, 6 T cell receptor beta chains from the same sample are listed, as sequenced in a study of CD8 T cells in ankylosing spondylitis. Study conclusions and caveats: Blood from ankylosing spondylitis patients appeared to carry a characteristic roughly 8-variant TCR beta motif.

TCRdb re-called the 5' RACE reads through MiXCR, storing one row per CDR3 protein. Of about 400,000 distinct CDR3 sequences in the sample, under 25% were seen once. These receptors have no known antigen. The sequencing input was blood, either unsorted or a sorted T cell fraction (not recorded which). These receptors were obtained from a male donor with ankylosing spondylitis.

Notes on this clonotype: The junction departs from germline at one end; a sequencing error may be responsible. The chain uses TRBV24-1 and TRBJ2-1; 15 bases agree with TRBD2. This CDR3 has 13 amino acids. Germline CDR1 is KGHDR and CDR2 is SFDVKD. The CDR3 sequence: CATQGLAGGPRIF. The CDR3 nucleotides are TGTGCCACCCAAGGACTAGCGGGAGGGCCCAGGATCTTC.

The chain is built from TRBV6-2 or TRBV6-3 and TRBJ2-7; maybe TRBD1 (5 bases). This CDR3 spans 12 amino acids. The germline V gene has CDR1 MNHEY and CDR2 SVGEGT. Trimming took off 7 bases at V and 4 bases at J, with 11 bases between the two ends. The CDR3 sequence: CASNWGYYEQYF. The DNA of the CDR3 is TGTGCCAGCAACTGGGGCTATTACGAGCAGTACTTC.

The CDR3 spells CASSLGVDRAADTQYF. The CDR3 coding sequence is TGTGCCAGCAGCTTAGGGGTGGACAGGGCAGCAGATACGCAGTATTTT. The genes are TRBV7-9 and TRBJ2-3, with 8 bases fitting TRBD1. The germline V gene has CDR1 SEHNR and CDR2 FQNEAQ (reference sequence). J lost 4 bases, V lost 1 base, and 7 bases had no gene match. This CDR3 is 16 amino acids long.

This clonotype occurred a few times. An end of the junction differs from the germline gene, which may be a read error. J is TRBJ1-5 and V is TRBV12-3 or TRBV12-4; 8 bases align to TRBD1. The length of the CDR3 is 15 residues. The CDR3 loop is CASSVADRENLPQHF. The CDR3 DNA sequence: TGTGCCAGCAGTGTAGCGGACAGGGAGAATCTGCCCCAGCATTTT.

This chain links TRBV2 with TRBJ2-1; weak D call: TRBD1 (6 bases). Looked up from germline, CDR1 is SNHLY and CDR2 is FYNNEI. The CDR3 spans 14 residues. V lost 8 bases and J 6 bases, leaving 17 bases between the germline ends. The CDR3 is CASRNRVVVNEQFF. The CDR3 region has the DNA TGTGCCAGCCGGAACAGGGTCGTGGTCAATGAGCAGTTCTTC.

This clonotype showed up just a few times. This sequence joins TRBV27 and TRBJ2-3; D may be TRBD2 (6 bases). The V gene's germline CDR1 is MNHEY and CDR2 SMNVEV (reference sequence). This CDR3 spans 11 amino acids. The V gene lost 11 bases and the J gene lost 7 bases, with 13 bases spanning the gap. The CDR3 sequence is CASFGGNTQYF. The CDR3 coding sequence is TGTGCCTCATTCGGCGGGAATACGCAGTATTTT.